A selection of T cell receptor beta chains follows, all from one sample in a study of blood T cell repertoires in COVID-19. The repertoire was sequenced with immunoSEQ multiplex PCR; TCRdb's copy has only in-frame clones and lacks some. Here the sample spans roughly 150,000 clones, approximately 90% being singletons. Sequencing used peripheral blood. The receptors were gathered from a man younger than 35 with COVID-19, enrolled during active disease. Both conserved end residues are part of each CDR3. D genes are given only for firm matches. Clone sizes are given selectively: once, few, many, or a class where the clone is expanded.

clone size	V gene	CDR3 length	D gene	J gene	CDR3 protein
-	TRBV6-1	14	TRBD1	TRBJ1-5	CASSIQGAHQPQHF
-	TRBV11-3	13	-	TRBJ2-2	CASRGLGAGELFF
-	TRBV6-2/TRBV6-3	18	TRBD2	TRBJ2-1	CASSPGTSGRDSYNEQFF
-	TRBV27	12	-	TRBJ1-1	CASSFPQGEAFF
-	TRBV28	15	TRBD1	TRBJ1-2	CASSYTLQGADGYTF
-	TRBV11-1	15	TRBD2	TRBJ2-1	CASRATSGTYNEQFF
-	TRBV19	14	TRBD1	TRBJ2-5	CASSIGTGYETQYF
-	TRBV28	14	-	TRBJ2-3	CASSKIRVTDTQYF
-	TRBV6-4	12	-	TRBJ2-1	CASSDSGVEQFF
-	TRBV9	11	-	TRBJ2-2	CASSVGGELFF
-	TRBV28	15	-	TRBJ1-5	CASSYPQRSNQPQHF
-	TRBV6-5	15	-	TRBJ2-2	CASSYVSGKTGELFF
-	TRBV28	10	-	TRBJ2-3	CATVTDTQYF
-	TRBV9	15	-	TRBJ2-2	CASSPRAGDTGELFF
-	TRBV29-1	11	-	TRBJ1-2	CSEERVDGYTF
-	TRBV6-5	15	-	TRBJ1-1	CASRSTLNENTEAFF
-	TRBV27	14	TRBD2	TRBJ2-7	CASSFASGAYEQYF
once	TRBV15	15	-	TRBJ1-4	CATSRDGRGGQKLFF
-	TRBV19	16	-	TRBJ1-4	CASTPARVATNEKLFF
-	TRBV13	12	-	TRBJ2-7	CASSSSSYEQYF
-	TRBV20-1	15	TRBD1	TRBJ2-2	CSASWDRADTGELFF
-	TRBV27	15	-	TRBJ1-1	CASSLNSPLTGEAFF
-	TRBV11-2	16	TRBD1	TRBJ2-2	CASSLRTGGRTGELFF
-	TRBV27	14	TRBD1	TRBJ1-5	CASRGTGGLQPQHF
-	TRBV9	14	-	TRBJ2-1	CASSVAGSNNEQFF
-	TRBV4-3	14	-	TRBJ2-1	CASSQDRVYNEQFF
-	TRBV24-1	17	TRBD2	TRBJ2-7	CATSDFVFASGDYEQYF
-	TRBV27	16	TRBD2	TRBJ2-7	CASSRSGGGSRYEQYF
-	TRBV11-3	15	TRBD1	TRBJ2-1	CASSLDRTPRSEQFF
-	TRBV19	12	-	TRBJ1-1	CASFGGSTEAFF
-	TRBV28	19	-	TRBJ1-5	CASSSPGQGRVYSNQPQHF
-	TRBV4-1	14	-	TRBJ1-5	CASSQGWEAQPQHF
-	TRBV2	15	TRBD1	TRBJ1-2	CASSEGDRGNYGYTF
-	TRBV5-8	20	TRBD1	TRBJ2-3	CASSLHRGATTRNSTDTQYF
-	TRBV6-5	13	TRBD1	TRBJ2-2	CASQGESTGELFF
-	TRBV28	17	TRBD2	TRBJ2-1	CASSPLRLAGSYNEQFF
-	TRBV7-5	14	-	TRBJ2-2	CARSVRVYDGELFF
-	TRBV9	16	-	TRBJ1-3	CASSTYHSPSGNTIYF
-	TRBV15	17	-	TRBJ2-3	CATSREQGLVGADTQYF
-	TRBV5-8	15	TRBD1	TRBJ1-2	CASSFLGTGGYGYTF
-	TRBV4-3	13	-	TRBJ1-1	CASSRQGNTEAFF
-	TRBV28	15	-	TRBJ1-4	CASRGIGGGNEKLLF
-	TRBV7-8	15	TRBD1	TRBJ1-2	CASSTHDRGNYGYTF
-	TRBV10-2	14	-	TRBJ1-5	CASSDSGRNQPQHF
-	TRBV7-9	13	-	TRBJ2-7	CATTPIAVYEQYF
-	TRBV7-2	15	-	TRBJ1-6	CASSPALGDNSPLHF
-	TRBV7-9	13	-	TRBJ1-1	CASRIGEGRGAFF
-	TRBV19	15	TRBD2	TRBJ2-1	CASTRAGGPSNEQFF
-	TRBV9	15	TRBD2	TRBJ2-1	CASSATSGRGSEQFF
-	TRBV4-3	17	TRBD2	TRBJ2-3	CASSQTLAGGWADTQYF
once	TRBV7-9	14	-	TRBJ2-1	CASSLIWGDNEQFF